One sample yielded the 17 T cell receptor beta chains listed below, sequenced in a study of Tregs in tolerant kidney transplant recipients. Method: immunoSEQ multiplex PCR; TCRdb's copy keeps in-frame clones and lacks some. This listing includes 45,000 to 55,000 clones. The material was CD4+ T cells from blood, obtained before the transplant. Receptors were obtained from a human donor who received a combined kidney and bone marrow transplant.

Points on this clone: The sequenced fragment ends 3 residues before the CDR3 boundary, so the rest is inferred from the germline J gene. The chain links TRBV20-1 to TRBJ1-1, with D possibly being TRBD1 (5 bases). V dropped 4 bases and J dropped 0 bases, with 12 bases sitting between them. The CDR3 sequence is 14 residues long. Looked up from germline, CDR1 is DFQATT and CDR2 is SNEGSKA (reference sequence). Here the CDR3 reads CSATRQLMNTEAFF. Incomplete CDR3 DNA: TGCAGTGCTACTAGACAGTTGATGAACACTGAA.

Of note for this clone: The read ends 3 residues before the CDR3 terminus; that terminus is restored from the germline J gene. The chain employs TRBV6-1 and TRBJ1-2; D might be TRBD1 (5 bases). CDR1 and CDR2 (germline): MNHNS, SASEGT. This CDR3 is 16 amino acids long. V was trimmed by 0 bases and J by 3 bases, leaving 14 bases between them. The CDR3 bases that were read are TGTGCCAGCAGTGAAGCGAGTCAGGGTTTTTACTATGGC. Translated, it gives CASSEASQGFYYG. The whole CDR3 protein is CASSEASQGFYYGYTF.

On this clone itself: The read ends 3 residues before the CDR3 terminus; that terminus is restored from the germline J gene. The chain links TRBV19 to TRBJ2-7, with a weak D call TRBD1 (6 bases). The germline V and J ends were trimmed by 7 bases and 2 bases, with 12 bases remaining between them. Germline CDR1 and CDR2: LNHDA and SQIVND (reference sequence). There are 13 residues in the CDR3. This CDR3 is CASKKQGTYEQYF. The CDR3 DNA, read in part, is TGTGCCAGTAAGAAACAGGGCACCTACGAG.

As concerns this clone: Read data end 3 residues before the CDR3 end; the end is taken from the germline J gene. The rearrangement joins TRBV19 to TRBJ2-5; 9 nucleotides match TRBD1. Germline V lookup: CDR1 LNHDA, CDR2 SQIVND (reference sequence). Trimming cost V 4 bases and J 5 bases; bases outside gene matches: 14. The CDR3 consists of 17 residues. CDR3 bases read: TGTGCCAGTAGTACAACAGGGGGCGCGAAACCCCTGGAGACC. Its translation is CASSTTGGAKPLET. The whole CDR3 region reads CASSTTGGAKPLETQYF.

CDR3 DNA (partial): TGCGCCAGCAGCCGGGGACTTATGAACACTGAA. It specifies CASSRGLMNTE. The whole CDR3 reads CASSRGLMNTEAFF. The V and J genes are TRBV5-1 and TRBJ1-1; the D gene is possibly TRBD1 (5 bases). Sequencing ends 3 residues short of the CDR3 end; the germline J gene provides the rest. V was pared by 4 bases and J by 0 bases, with 10 bases between. Per the germline V gene, CDR1 is SGHRS and CDR2 is YFSETQ. The CDR3 is 14 amino acids.

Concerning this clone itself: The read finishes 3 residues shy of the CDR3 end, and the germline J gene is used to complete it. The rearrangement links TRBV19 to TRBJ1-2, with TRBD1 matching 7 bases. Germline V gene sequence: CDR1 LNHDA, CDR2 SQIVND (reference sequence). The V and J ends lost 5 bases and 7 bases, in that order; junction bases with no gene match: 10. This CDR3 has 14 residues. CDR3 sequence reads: CASSGSMTGLGYTF. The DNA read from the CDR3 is TGTGCCAGTAGTGGGTCGATGACAGGGCTTGGC. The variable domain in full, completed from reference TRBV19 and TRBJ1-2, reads DGGITQSPKYLFRKEGQNVTLSCEQNLNHDAMYWYRQDPGQGLRLIYYSQIVNDFQKGDIAEGYSVSREKKESFPLTVTSAQKNPTAFYLCASSGSMTGLGYTFGSGTRLTVV.

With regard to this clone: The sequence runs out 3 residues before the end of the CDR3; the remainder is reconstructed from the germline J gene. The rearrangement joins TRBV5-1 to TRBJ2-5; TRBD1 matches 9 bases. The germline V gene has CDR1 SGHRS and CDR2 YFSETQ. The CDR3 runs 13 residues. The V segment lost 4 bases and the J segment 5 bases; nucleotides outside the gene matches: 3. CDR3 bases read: TGCGCCAGCAGCCAGGGACAGGGTGAGACC. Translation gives CASSQGQGET. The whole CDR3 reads CASSQGQGETQYF.

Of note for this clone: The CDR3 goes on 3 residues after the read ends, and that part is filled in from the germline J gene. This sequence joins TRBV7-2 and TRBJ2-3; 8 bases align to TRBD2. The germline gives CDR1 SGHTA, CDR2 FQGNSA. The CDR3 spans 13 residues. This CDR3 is CASSYNQRESQYF. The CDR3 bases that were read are TGTGCCAGCAGCTATAACCAGCGGGAGTCG.

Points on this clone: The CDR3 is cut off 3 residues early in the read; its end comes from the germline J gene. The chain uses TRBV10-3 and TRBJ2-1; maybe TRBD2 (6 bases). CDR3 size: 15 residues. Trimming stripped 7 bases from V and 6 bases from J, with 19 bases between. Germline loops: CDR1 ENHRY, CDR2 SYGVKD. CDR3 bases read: TGTGCCATCAAACCCGGGGGTAGCGGCCTCAATGAG. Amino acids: CAIKPGGSGLNE. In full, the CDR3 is CAIKPGGSGLNEQFF.

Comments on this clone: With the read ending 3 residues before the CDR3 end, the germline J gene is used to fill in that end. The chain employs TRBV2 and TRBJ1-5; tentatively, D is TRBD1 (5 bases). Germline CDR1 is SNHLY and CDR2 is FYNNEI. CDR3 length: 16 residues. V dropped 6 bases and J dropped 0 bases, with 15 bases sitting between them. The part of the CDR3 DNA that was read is TGTGCCAGCAGCGACACCCGAAGGGGTAGCAATCAGCCC. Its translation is CASSDTRRGSNQP. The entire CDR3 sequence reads CASSDTRRGSNQPQHF.

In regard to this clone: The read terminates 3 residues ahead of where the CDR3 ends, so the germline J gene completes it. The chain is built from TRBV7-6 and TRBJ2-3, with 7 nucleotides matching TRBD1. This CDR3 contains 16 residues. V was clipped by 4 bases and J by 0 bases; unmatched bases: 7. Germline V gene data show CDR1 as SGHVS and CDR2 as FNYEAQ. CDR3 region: CASSSRQGLSTDTQYF. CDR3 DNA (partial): TGTGCCAGCAGCTCAAGACAGGGCCTGAGCACAGATACG.

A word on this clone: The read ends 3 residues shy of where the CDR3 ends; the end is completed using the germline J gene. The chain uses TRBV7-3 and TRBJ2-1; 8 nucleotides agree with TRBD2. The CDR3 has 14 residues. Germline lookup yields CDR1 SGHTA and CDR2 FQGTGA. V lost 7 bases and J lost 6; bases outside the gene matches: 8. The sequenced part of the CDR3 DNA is TGTGCCAGCACTCCGGGGGGGGCCCTCAATGAG. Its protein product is CASTPGGALNE. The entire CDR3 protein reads CASTPGGALNEQFF.

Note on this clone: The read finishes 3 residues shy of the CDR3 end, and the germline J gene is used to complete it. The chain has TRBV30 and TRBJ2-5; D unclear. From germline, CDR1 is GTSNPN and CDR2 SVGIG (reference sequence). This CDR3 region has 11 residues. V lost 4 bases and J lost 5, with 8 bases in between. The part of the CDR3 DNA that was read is TGTGCCTGGACTTTAGGGGAGACC. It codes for CAWTLGET. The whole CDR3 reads CAWTLGETQYF.

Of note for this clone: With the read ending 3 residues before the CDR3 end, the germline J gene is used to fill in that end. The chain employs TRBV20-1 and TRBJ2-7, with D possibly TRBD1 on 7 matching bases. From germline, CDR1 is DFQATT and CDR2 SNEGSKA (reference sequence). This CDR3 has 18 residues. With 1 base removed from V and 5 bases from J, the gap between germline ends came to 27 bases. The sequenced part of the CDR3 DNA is TGCAGTGCTAGAGTTTCCGTCTGGCAGGGGGGAGCAGACAACGAG. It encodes CSARVSVWQGGADNE. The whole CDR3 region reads CSARVSVWQGGADNEQYF.

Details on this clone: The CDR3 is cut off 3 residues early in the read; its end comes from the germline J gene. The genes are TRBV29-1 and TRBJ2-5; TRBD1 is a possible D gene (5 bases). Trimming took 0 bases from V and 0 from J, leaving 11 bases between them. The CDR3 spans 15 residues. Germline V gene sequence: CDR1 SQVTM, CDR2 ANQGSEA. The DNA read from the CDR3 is TGCAGCGTTGAAGATCTCCAGGGTAACCAAGAGACC. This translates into CSVEDLQGNQET. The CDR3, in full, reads CSVEDLQGNQETQYF.

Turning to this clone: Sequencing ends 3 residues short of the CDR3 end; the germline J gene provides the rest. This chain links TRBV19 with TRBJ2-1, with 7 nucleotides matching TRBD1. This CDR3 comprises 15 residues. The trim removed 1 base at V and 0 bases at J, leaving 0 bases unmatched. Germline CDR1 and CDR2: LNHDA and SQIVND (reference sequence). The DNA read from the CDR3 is TGTGCCAGTAGTATAGGACAGGGCTCCTACAATGAG. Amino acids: CASSIGQGSYNE. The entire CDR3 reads CASSIGQGSYNEQFF.

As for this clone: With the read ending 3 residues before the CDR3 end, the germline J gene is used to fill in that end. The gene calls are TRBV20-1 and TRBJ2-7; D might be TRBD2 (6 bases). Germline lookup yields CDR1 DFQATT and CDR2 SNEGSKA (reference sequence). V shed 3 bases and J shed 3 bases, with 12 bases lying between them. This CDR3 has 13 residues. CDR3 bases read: TGCAGTGCTAGGGCCGCGGGACTCTACGAG. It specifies CSARAAGLYE. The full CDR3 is CSARAAGLYEQYF.